This note documents a single T cell receptor beta chain sequence. No antigen is known for it. This specimen comes from a study of cytomegalovirus exposure and HLA in healthy donors. Study-level points and caveats: Testing in vitro showed a few CMV-associated chains specific for CMV antigens. The investigators catalogued under 200 TCR beta chains as cytomegalovirus-associated. There were some public TCRs occurring in many donors, but most TCR sequences were rare. The tendency of first-cohort TCR clusters to co-occur in the 100 to 150 validation repertoires was identified by a subsequent analysis.

Using immunoSEQ multiplex PCR, the repertoire was profiled, and TCRdb retains in-frame clones only, with some absent. The sample carries 100,000 to 150,000 clones, roughly 89% recorded once. The length of the CDR3 is 15 residues. The ends were cut back, 6 bases at V and 0 bases at J, with 14 bases in the middle. CDR1 MNHEY and CDR2 SVGAGI come from the germline V gene. This chain links TRBV6-5 with TRBJ1-2; D may be TRBD1 (6 bases). Sequencing was carried out using PBMCs. The receptor's source is a woman between 18 and 30 years old in good health and CMV-seronegative. Here the CDR3 reads CASRAGGASNYGYTF. The DNA for the CDR3 is TGTGCCAGCAGGGCGGGGGGGGCATCTAACTATGGCTACACCTTC.